This T cell receptor beta chain was profiled in a study of CXCR3-negative and CXCR3-positive naive CD8 T cells. Study summary: Summed over all libraries, TRB reads came to roughly 150 million, with about 1.5 +/- 0.3 million per library.

On this clonotype: Antigen: not known.

Naive CD8+ T lymphocytes were specified as CD45RO-CCR7+CD27+CD95-. Carrying UMI labels, the TRB cDNA libraries were prepared through 5' RACE. After re-calling the 5' RACE reads, TCRdb lists one entry per CDR3 protein, DNA absent. Its table lists approximately 100,000 distinct CDR3 sequences. General observations from the study: Much lower diversity was found in memory CD8+ cells, while both naive subsets had comparably high diversity. For the naive subsets, surface CD5 was similar, and TCR strength was inferred from TRB CDR3 properties. TRB CDR3s were more hydrophobic in CXCR3-positive than in CXCR3-negative naive cells.

Sequencing was carried out using naive CXCR3+ CD8+ T cells from blood. Subset indicated: CD45RO-CCR7+CD27+CD95- naive CD8+ T cells expressing CXCR3 (TNR3+). The TCR sequence derives from a human donor in good health. Some clones in this sample may be carry-over from other donors' samples.

The CDR3 sequence is CASSLNSVDTDTQYF. The chain combines TRBV7-3 with TRBJ2-3. Germline loops: CDR1 SGHTA, CDR2 FQGTGA. CDR3 size: 15 residues.